The 3 T cell receptor beta chains listed next were all sequenced from one sample in a study of blood T cell repertoires in COVID-19 (dated by TCRdb to the early 2020s). Receptor amplification or capture employed the immunoSEQ multiplex PCR assay. TCRdb limited this immuneACCESS table to in-frame rearrangements with V and J called. A share of clones is missing; checked studies link under half to unresolved V genes, and the rest is unexplained. Counted in this sample were approximately 100,000 clones; roughly 82% of them appeared once. The ten largest clonotypes hold roughly a tenth of the sample. Sequencing was done on a sample of peripheral blood. These receptor sequences come from a man aged 65-85 years with active or convalescent COVID-19.

The genes are TRBV19 and TRBJ1-1; unclear D gene. V was shortened by 5 bases and J by 1 base, with 11 bases between the two germline ends. CDR3 length: 14 residues. Germline lookup yields CDR1 LNHDA and CDR2 SQIVND (reference sequence). CDR3 nucleotide sequence: TGTGCCAGTAGTCCGGGTCCCGAGAACACTGAAGCTTTCTTT. Protein: CASSPGPENTEAFF.

The genes are TRBV6-2 or TRBV6-3 and TRBJ2-1, with 7 bases fitting TRBD1. Per the germline V gene, CDR1 is MNHEY and CDR2 is SVGEGT. This CDR3 is 13 amino acids long. V dropped 4 bases and J dropped 3; count of bases not matched to a gene: 0. The chain's CDR3 is CASSWDSYNEQFF. DNA of the CDR3: TGTGCCAGCAGTTGGGACAGCTACAATGAGCAGTTCTTC.

The V and J genes are TRBV6-5 and TRBJ2-2; D may be TRBD1 (6 bases). The CDR3 totals 13 residues. V was cut by 6 bases and J by 6 bases, with 11 bases left in between. The germline V gene has CDR1 MNHEY and CDR2 SVGAGI. This chain's CDR3 is CASRRDMAGELFF. CDR3 nucleotide sequence: TGTGCCAGCAGACGGGACATGGCCGGGGAGCTGTTTTTT.